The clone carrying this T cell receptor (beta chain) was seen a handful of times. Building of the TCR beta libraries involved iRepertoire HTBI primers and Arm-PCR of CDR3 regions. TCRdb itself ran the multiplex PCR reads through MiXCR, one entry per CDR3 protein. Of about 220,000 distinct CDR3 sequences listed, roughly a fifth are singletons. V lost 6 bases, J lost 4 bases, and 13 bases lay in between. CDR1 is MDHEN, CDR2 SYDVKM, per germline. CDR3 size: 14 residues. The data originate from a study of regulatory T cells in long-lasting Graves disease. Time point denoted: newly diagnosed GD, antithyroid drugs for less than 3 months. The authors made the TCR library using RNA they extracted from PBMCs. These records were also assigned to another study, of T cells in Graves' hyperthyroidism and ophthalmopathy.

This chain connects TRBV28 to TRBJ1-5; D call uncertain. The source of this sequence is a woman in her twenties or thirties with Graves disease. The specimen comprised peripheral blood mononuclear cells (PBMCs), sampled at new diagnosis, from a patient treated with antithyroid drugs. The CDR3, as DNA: TGTGCCAGCAGCTCCTCTGGACTAAATCAGCCCCAGCATTTT. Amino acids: CASSSSGLNQPQHF.